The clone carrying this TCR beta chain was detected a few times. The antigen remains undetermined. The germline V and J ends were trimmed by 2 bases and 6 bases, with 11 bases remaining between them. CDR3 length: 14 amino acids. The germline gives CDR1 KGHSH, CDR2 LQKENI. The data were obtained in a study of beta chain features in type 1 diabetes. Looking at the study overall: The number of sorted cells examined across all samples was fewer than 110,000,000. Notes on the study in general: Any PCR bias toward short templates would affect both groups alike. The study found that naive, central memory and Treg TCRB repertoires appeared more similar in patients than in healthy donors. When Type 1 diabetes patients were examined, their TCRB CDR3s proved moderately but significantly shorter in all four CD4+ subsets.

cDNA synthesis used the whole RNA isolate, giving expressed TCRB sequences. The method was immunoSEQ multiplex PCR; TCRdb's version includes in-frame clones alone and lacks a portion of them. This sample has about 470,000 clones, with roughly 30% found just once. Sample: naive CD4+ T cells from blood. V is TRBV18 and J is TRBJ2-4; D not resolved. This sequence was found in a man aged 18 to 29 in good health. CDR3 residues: CASSPRADGNIQYF. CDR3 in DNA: TGTGCCAGCTCACCAAGAGCAGACGGAAACATTCAGTACTTC. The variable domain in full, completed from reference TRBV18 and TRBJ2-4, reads NAGVMQNPRHLVRRRGQEARLRCSPMKGHSHVYWYRQLPEEGLKFMVYLQKENIIDESGMPKERFSAEFPKEGPSILRIQQVVRGDSAAYFCASSPRADGNIQYFGAGTRLSVL.